This is a list of T cell receptor beta chains from one sample in a study of Graves' ophthalmopathy and Graves' hyperthyroidism. Via MiXCR, TCRdb re-called the multiplex PCR reads, giving one row per CDR3 protein. The table lists 900,000 to 1,200,000 distinct CDR3 sequences, approximately 35% of them singletons, with around 10% in the top ten. The sample was peripheral blood or thyroid tissue (not recorded which). The receptors originated from an adult man with Graves' hyperthyroidism. Each CDR3 is given with its conserved first and last residue. A D gene is named only where the DNA matches it firmly. The listing skips clone size in some rows; elsewhere it reads once, few, many or a size class.

d_call	clone_size	v_call	j_call	cdr3_nt	cdr3_aa
TRBD1	few	TRBV9	TRBJ2-2	TGTGCCAGCAGCGTAGATAGACAGGGAAACACCGGGGAGCTGTTTTTT	CASSVDRQGNTGELFF
NA	NA	TRBV29-1	TRBJ1-1	TGCAGCGTGGCGTTTGGGAGCTCTGAAGCTTTCTTT	CSVAFGSSEAFF
TRBD2	once	TRBV20-1	TRBJ2-7	TGCAGTGCTAGACTTACCCGAATGGAGACCGGGACTAGCGGGGGGTTTTACGAGCAGTACTTC	CSARLTRMETGTSGGFYEQYF
NA	few	TRBV11-2	TRBJ2-6	TGTGCCAGCGCCCCATGGGACGGAGCCTCTGGGGCCAACGTCCTGACTTTC	CASAPWDGASGANVLTF
TRBD1	NA	TRBV10-3	TRBJ2-7	TGTGCCATCAGTGTGGGGGGGACAGGGCCCGAGCAGTACTTC	CAISVGGTGPEQYF
TRBD1	many	TRBV7-8	TRBJ1-6	TGTGCCAGCAGCTTATTCCACGGACAGGGGTATAATTCACCCCTCCACTTT	CASSLFHGQGYNSPLHF
NA	few	TRBV3-1	TRBJ1-6	TGTGCCAGCAGCCAATATATCGGTTCACCCCTCCACTTT	CASSQYIGSPLHF
TRBD1	NA	TRBV29-1	TRBJ1-4	TGCAGCGCCTTTCGTAAGGACAGGGAAAAACTGTTTTTT	CSAFRKDREKLFF
NA	few	TRBV27	TRBJ2-7	TGTGCCAGCACACGGGGGACCGAGCAGTACTTC	CASTRGTEQYF
NA	few	TRBV6-5	TRBJ2-7	TGTGCCAGCGTTGGTTTGGACGCTAACTCCTACGAGCAGTACTTC	CASVGLDANSYEQYF
TRBD1	NA	TRBV5-1	TRBJ2-7	TGCGCCAATCGAACGACAGGGTTGAGCGAGCAGTACTTC	CANRTTGLSEQYF
TRBD1	NA	TRBV10-3	TRBJ1-5	TGTGCCAGCAGTCTAAGGGACAGAGTAGCGGGGCAGCCCCAGCATTTT	CASSLRDRVAGQPQHF
NA	many	TRBV5-1	TRBJ1-2	TGCGCCAGCAGCTTGGTCGGGAACCTCTATGGCTACACCTTC	CASSLVGNLYGYTF
NA	NA	TRBV7-2	TRBJ2-7	TGTGCCAGCAGCTTTTACAGGACCACCTACGAGCAGTACTTC	CASSFYRTTYEQYF
TRBD1	many	TRBV2	TRBJ2-7	TGTGCCAGCAGCGCCGGACAGGGAGGTTACAACGAGCAGTACTTC	CASSAGQGGYNEQYF
NA	many	TRBV19	TRBJ1-2	TGTGCCAGTAACCCGGGACACGGAAACTATGGCTACACCTTC	CASNPGHGNYGYTF
NA	NA	TRBV19	TRBJ2-3	TGTGCCAGTCAGCGGACAGACAGCACAGATACGCAGTATTTT	CASQRTDSTDTQYF
TRBD2	many	TRBV24-1	TRBJ2-5	TGTGCCACCAGCAATGGCGGGGGTGGTGAGACCCAGTACTTC	CATSNGGGGETQYF
TRBD1	few	TRBV20-1	TRBJ1-5	TGCAGTGCCGACACAGGGGGCAATCAGCCCCAGCATTTT	CSADTGGNQPQHF
NA	NA	TRBV5-6	TRBJ1-1	TGTGACAGCAGCTTGGGGGCCGTGAACACTGAAGCTTTCTTT	CDSSLGAVNTEAFF
TRBD2	many	TRBV7-2	TRBJ2-7	TGTGCCAGCAGCTTAGGTGGGGGGGGACTAGCTTTTACCTACGAGCAGTACTTC	CASSLGGGGLAFTYEQYF
NA	few	TRBV10-3	TRBJ2-7	TGTGCCAGCACCAGCCCAGACCCCCCCCACGAGCAGTACTTC	CASTSPDPPHEQYF
NA	NA	TRBV9	TRBJ2-2	TGTGCCAGCAGCGTTCACATAACAGGGATGATTCTACGGGAGCTGTTTTTT	CASSVHITGMILRELFF
NA	many	TRBV2	TRBJ1-6	TGTGCCAGCAGTGAAGCGGTTCGAAGCAATTCACCCCTCCACTTT	CASSEAVRSNSPLHF
TRBD1	NA	TRBV12-3/TRBV12-4	TRBJ2-5	TGTGCCAGCAGCCCAACTACAGGGGTGGAGACCCAGTACTTC	CASSPTTGVETQYF
NA	NA	TRBV2	TRBJ1-5	TGTGCCAGCAGTGAAGCATTTGGGACCCAGCATTTT	CASSEAFGTQHF
NA	few	TRBV5-1	TRBJ2-2	TGCGCCAGCAGCCCACAGGGCCCGAACACCGGGGAGCTGTTTTTT	CASSPQGPNTGELFF
NA	few	TRBV9	TRBJ1-1	TGTGCCAGCAGCGTTGACGGAGACATGAACACTGAAGCTTTCTTT	CASSVDGDMNTEAFF
NA	few	TRBV7-2	TRBJ1-2	TGTGCCAGCAGAACGGCACGCGACAGGTATTATGGCTACACCTTC	CASRTARDRYYGYTF
TRBD1	NA	TRBV28	TRBJ1-5	TGTGCCAGCAGCACAGGGGGAGGGAAGACCCAGCATTTT	CASSTGGGKTQHF
NA	many	TRBV7-9	TRBJ1-2	TGTGCCAGCAGCTTAGCGGCAGAGTACACCTTC	CASSLAAEYTF
NA	few	TRBV5-1	TRBJ2-7	TGCGCCAGCAGCCAAGATCGGGCGGGGAGGGGGGCCTACGAGCAGTACTTC	CASSQDRAGRGAYEQYF
NA	few	TRBV20-1	TRBJ2-5	TGCAGCTTGGCCGGGCGAGAGACCCAGTACTTC	CSLAGRETQYF
TRBD2	NA	TRBV7-9	TRBJ2-7	TGTGCCAGCAGCTCAACTAGCGGGAGTAGTGAGCAGTACTTC	CASSSTSGSSEQYF
NA	NA	TRBV12-3/TRBV12-4	TRBJ2-7	TGTGCCAGCAGTTACTCGATGCGGCGACTTATCAACTACGAGCAGTACTTC	CASSYSMRRLINYEQYF
TRBD2	many	TRBV29-1	TRBJ2-2	TGCAGCGTTATCGCGGGAGGAGGGGGGGAGCTGTTTTTT	CSVIAGGGGELFF
TRBD1	NA	TRBV12-3/TRBV12-4	TRBJ2-2	TGTGCCAGCAGCCACGACAGGGGGCGGCTCGGGGAGCTGTTTTTT	CASSHDRGRLGELFF
NA	many	TRBV29-1	TRBJ2-7	TGCAGCGTGGAAGTACAGGACTACGAGCAGTACTTC	CSVEVQDYEQYF
TRBD2	few	TRBV20-1	TRBJ2-6	TGCAGTGCTAGGGGCCCCTTAGCGGGGGGGACTGGGGCCAACGTCCTGACTTTC	CSARGPLAGGTGANVLTF
NA	many	TRBV19	TRBJ1-1	TGTGCCAGTCGGCCGCGGGAGGATGAAGCTTTCTTT	CASRPREDEAFF
TRBD1	few	TRBV5-1	TRBJ2-7	TGCGCCAGCAGCCTCTTAGAGGGGGCTGCTTACGAGCAGTACTTC	CASSLLEGAAYEQYF
NA	many	TRBV19	TRBJ1-3	TGTGCCAGTATATGGACCTTCTCTGGAAACACCATATATTTT	CASIWTFSGNTIYF
NA	many	TRBV10-3	TRBJ2-7	TGTGCCATCAGCGACCCAGGGGGGCTCTACGAGCAGTACTTC	CAISDPGGLYEQYF
NA	NA	TRBV27	TRBJ2-5	TGTGCCAGCAGTCCGGGCTATTCTCCCGAGACCCAGTACTTC	CASSPGYSPETQYF
NA	many	TRBV29-1	TRBJ1-3	TGCAGCGCCCGTGGGGTGGGGGACTTTGGAAACACCATATATTTT	CSARGVGDFGNTIYF
TRBD1	NA	TRBV25-1	TRBJ1-1	TGTGCCAGCAGTGACCCAGGGGGCAGGAACACTGAAGCTTTCTTT	CASSDPGGRNTEAFF
TRBD1	NA	TRBV15	TRBJ1-2	TGTGCCACCAGCAGAGATCGGGGCCAGGGGGGCTATGGCTACACCTTC	CATSRDRGQGGYGYTF
NA	NA	TRBV9	TRBJ1-2	TGTGCCAGCAGCCCCGGGGGGGGGGCCAGCTATGGCTACACCTTC	CASSPGGGASYGYTF
NA	NA	TRBV24-1	TRBJ2-3	TGTGCCACCAGTGATCGGGGGGATACGCAGTATTTT	CATSDRGDTQYF